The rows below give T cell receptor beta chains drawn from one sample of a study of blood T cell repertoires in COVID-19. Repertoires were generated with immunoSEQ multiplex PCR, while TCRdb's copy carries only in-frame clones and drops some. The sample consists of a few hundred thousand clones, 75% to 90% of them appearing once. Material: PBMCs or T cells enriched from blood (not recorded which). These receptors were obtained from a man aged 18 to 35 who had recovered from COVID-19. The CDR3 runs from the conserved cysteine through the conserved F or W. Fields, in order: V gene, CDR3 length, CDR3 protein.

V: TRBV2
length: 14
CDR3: CASSQQGENTEAFF

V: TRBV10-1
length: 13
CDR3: CASSAREGSEAFF

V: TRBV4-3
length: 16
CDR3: CASSQDWASEYNEQFF

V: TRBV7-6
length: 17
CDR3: CASSFKGAGPNTGELFF

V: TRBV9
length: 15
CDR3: CASSRTGAGANEQFF

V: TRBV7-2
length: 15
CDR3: CASSPRGAGANVLTF

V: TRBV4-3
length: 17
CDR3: CASSQDLLAGETYEQYF

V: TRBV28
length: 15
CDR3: CASSLRVAGYNEQFF

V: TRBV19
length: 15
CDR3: CASSRRRGEAQPQHF

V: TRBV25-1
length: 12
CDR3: CASRSSGGEQYF

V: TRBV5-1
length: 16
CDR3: CASSPNEQGAGSPLHF

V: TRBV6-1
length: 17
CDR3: CASSEGGQFTPYNEQFF

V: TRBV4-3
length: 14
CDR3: CASSIRDSSYEQYF

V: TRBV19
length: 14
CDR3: CASSAGQNLYEQYF

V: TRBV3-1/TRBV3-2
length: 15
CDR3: CASSPGQGRNTEAFF

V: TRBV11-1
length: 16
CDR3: CASSLGGTGIGYEQYF

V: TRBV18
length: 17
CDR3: CASSLTGTGVRNQPQHF

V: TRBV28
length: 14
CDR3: CASSEDRSPYGYTF

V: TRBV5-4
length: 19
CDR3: CASSPMTGPSGRWADTQYF

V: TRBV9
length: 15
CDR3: CASSVGQGANYGYTF

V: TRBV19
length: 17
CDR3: CASSIAHAGVRANVLTF

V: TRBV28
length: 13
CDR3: CASMRQGAYEQYF

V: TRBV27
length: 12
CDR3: CASTGGGTEAFF

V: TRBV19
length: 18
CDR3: CASSRQGLGLTSNQPQHF

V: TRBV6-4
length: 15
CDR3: CASSDSGQGTYGYTF

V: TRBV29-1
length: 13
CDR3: CSVAGFFENEQFF

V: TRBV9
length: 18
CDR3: CASSVGPSGGLSTDTQYF

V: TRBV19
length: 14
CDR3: CASSIPGPPYEQYF

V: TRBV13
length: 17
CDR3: CASSSFGSGLAEETQYF

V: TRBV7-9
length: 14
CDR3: CASSVTGGFEKLFF

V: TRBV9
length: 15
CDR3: CASSVEAGGDNEQFF

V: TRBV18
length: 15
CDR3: CASSLDEGVGTEAFF

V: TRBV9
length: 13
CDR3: CASSVGQGTEQFF

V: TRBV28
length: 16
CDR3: CASSHRQETTNEKLFF

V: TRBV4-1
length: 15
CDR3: CASSQGRGLRQPQHF

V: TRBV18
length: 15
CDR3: CASSPPDIVNTEAFF

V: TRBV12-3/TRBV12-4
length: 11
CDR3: CASTLTGELFF

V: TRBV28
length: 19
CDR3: CASSRHRGKTGNSYNEQFF

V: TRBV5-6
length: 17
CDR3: CASSLRTSGRGYNEQFF

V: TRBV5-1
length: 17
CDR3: CASSLRPMGANNSPLHF

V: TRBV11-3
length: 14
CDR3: CASSLAGSTDTQYF

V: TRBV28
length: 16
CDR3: CASSAGRGVSSYEQYF

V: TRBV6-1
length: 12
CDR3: CASSDGDTVQHF

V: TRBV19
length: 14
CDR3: CASSEAGGHYEQYF